This paragraph covers one T cell receptor (beta chain) sequence. Its antigen is unknown. No clone much larger than this one lies a single base away; base qualities are absent. This entry belongs to a study of OX40 agonist ivuxolimab in advanced cancers. As for the study more broadly: Ivuxolimab was an agonistic, fully human IgG2 monoclonal antibody directed against OX40 (CD134), a costimulatory receptor. Patients were allowed to have had prior anti-PD-1, anti-PD-L1 or anti-CTLA-4 therapy, and around 43% of the dose-escalation patients had been treated with checkpoint inhibitors. The paper reports the monotherapy dose-escalation portion (N of about 50 patients) of the phase I ivuxolimab trial. Partial responses occurred in three dose-escalation patients: two with cutaneous melanoma and one with hepatocellular carcinoma. Peripheral TCRbeta sequencing aimed to test whether ivuxolimab altered TCR sequence diversity and caused clonal T-cell expansion. Among the roughly 52 dose-escalation patients, around 19 had hepatocellular carcinoma, approximately 15 melanoma, 9 renal cell carcinoma and 9 head and neck cancer. Intravenous ivuxolimab was administered to patients every 2 weeks at six dose levels: 0.01, 0.1, 0.3, 1.5, 3 and 10 mg/kg. In the dose-escalation cohort, around four fifths of patients were male, and the mean age was about 55 years, with a range of roughly 20 to 79. Results and caveats for the whole study, not just this receptor: In the 0.1-3.0 mg/kg groups, partial responders were among the patients with the lowest normalized peripheral clonal expansion, particularly in CD8+ T cells. Antigen specificity was not determined for the clonally expanded peripheral T cells. Low levels of normalized T-cell clonal expansion were also seen in some nonresponding patients. At doses of 0.1 to 3.0 mg/kg, clonal expansion of both CD4+ and CD8+ T cells in blood was seen between baseline and week 6. After ivuxolimab, CD8+ T cells had more expanded clones than CD4+ T cells on average.

Patients with a history of autoimmune disease or receiving systemic immunosuppression were excluded from the trial. Peripheral blood for TCR sequencing was drawn from every dose cohort at baseline, at cycle 4 day 1 and at cycle 7 day 1. The samples were drawn from a first-in-human, open-label, multicenter phase I dose-escalation trial of ivuxolimab. Adults with locally advanced or metastatic melanoma, renal cell carcinoma, hepatocellular carcinoma or head and neck squamous cell carcinoma were enrolled in the trial. CD4+ and CD8+ T cells were sorted separately from peripheral blood before TCR sequencing. Genomic DNA was isolated from the sorted cells so that the TCRbeta CDR3 region could be sequenced. The immunoSEQ Assay was used to sequence the TCRbeta CDR3 regions. The immuneACCESS repertoire file appears here via TCRdb, limited to in-frame rearrangements. These files lack a portion of the clones; in checked studies, under half of the deficit traces to unresolved V genes, and the cause of the others is not known. The sample records about 69,000 clones, 87% of which are singletons. The leading ten clones occupy less than 3.5% of the sample.

The CDR3 has 14 amino acids, counting the end cysteine and phenylalanine. The entry retains the CDR3 DNA only, 42 bases that are in frame from base 1. V lost 4 bases and J lost 5 bases; the stretch between them is 16 bases long. According to the germline V gene (reference sequence), CDR1 reads SGHKS and CDR2 reads YYEKEE. The sequence joins TRBV5-5 to TRBJ2-7; the D gene is possibly TRBD1 or TRBD2, with 5 bases matching each. This clonotype originated in an adult with an advanced solid tumor such as melanoma, head and neck, liver or kidney cancer. The source material was CD4+ or CD8+ T cells sorted from blood, sampled in a trial of the OX40 agonist ivuxolimab. The CDR3 corresponds to CASSPGTLRHEQYF. The bases are TGTGCCAGCAGCCCCGGGACCCTGAGGCACGAGCAGTACTTC.